The present entry profiles one T cell receptor (beta chain) with its context. This entry comes from a study of T cell responses to AZD1222 COVID-19 vaccine. Data came from immunoSEQ multiplex PCR; TCRdb stores just in-frame clones and leaves some out. The sample gives 90,000 or so clones, approximately 91% of which show up once; over 15% is in the top ten. Sequencing was performed on peripheral blood, taken on day 0 of AZD1222 vaccination. The sequence came from an adult in good health.

CDR3 DNA sequence: TGTGCCAGCACCGGGGCCTGGAAGACGGGCTACACCTTC. It translates to CASTGAWKTGYTF. This chain joins TRBV28 and TRBJ1-2; D may be TRBD1 (5 bases). Germline CDR1 is MDHEN and CDR2 is SYDVKM. CDR3 size: 13 residues. Trimming pared 7 bases from V and 8 bases from J, leaving 17 bases between.